This entry lists 6 T cell receptor beta chains sequenced from one sample in a study of T cells in narcolepsy. Some clones are missing from TCRdb's copy, which holds only in-frame ones; the method was immunoSEQ multiplex PCR. The data show tens of thousands of clones, under 85% seen once. Sequencing was performed on memory (CD45RA-) CD4+ T cells from blood. The source of these receptors is a human donor in good health.

V is TRBV6-5 and J is TRBJ2-7, with D perhaps TRBD1 (5 bases). Germline lookup yields CDR1 MNHEY and CDR2 SVGAGI. CDR3 length equals 14 residues. The V end was cut by 0 bases, the J end by 2 bases, with 8 bases between. This CDR3 is CASSYSRQTYEQYF. The CDR3 region has the DNA TGTGCCAGCAGTTACTCGAGACAGACCTACGAGCAGTACTTC.

The chain is built from TRBV4-2 and TRBJ1-2, with 7 nucleotides matching TRBD1. With V trimmed by 3 bases and J by 5 bases, 15 bases remained unmatched. Germline-derived CDR1 and CDR2 are LGHNA and YNFKEQ. The CDR3 is made up of 17 amino acids. CDR3 in DNA: TGTGCCAGCAGCCATCTCACCCCGGGACAGAATCTATATGGCTACACCTTC. Amino acids: CASSHLTPGQNLYGYTF.

This clone was seen only a few times. This rearrangement joins TRBV27 to TRBJ1-6, with 10 positions matching TRBD1. CDR1 is MNHEY, CDR2 SMNVEV, per germline (reference sequence). This CDR3 is 16 amino acids long. J gave up 10 bases and V 0 bases, and 6 bases lay outside the gene matches. CDR3 protein: CASSLSFGQGGSPLHF. DNA of the CDR3: TGTGCCAGCAGTTTATCATTTGGACAGGGGGGCTCACCCCTCCACTTT.

The chain employs TRBV5-6 and TRBJ2-5, with D maybe TRBD2 (7 bases). CDR1 SGHDT and CDR2 YYEEEE come from the germline V gene. Deletions cut 3 bases from V and 5 bases from J, with 11 bases between. This CDR3 is built from 13 residues. The CDR3 region has the DNA TGTGCCAGCAGCTCGGGGGGCCGGGAGACCCAGTACTTC. Translated: CASSSGGRETQYF.

This sequence joins TRBV7-2 and TRBJ1-6; 7 bases align to TRBD1. The CDR3 consists of 15 residues. V lost 3 bases to trimming and J lost 10 bases; unmatched junction nucleotides: 9. CDR1 SGHTA and CDR2 FQGNSA come from the germline V gene. CDR3 coding DNA: TGTGCCAGCAGCTTTACAGGGGCTATAATCTCACCCCTCCACTTT. Translated, it gives CASSFTGAIISPLHF.

The chain recombines TRBV7-9 with TRBJ1-2, with D tentatively TRBD1 (5 bases). CDR1 SEHNR and CDR2 FQNEAQ come from the germline V gene (reference sequence). This CDR3 contains 14 residues. V lost 3 bases to trimming and J lost 2 bases, with 10 bases between them. In DNA form, the CDR3 reads TGTGCCAGCAGCTTCGGGACGGAAAACTATGGCTACACCTTC. The encoded protein is CASSFGTENYGYTF.